The clone carrying this TCR beta chain has ten or more counts. TCRdb passed the RT-PCR reads through MiXCR, listing each CDR3 protein once. The sample holds about 680,000 distinct CDR3 sequences, 14% seen once. Trimming cost V 5 bases and J 3 bases, with 14 bases left between them. The V gene's germline CDR1 is MDHEN and CDR2 SYDVKM. The CDR3 totals 14 residues. The clonotype originates from a female donor in good health, serving as a healthy control. Sequences were obtained from memory CD4+ T cells from blood. The V gene is TRBV28, the J gene TRBJ2-7; D is unresolved. The CDR3: CASSLIGPYYEQYF. The CDR3, as DNA: TGTGCCAGCAGTCTTATCGGACCGTACTACGAGCAGTACTTC.